This is a list of T cell receptor beta chains from one sample in a study of Graves' ophthalmopathy and Graves' hyperthyroidism. TCRdb re-called the multiplex PCR reads with MiXCR, one entry per CDR3 protein. Here the sample spans roughly 1.1 million distinct CDR3 sequences, about 40% being singletons. The sequenced material came from peripheral blood or thyroid tissue (not recorded which). The receptors originated from an adult man with Graves' hyperthyroidism. CDR3s include the opening cysteine and the closing phenylalanine or tryptophan. A D gene is named only where the DNA matches it firmly. A row's size may be missing; if present it is once, few, many or a size class.

D | J | V | size | DNA | CDR3
NA | TRBJ2-2 | TRBV30 | NA | TGTGCCTGGAGCCGAGTGTCCGGGGAGCTGTTTTTT | CAWSRVSGELFF
TRBD1 | TRBJ2-7 | TRBV29-1 | many | TGCAGCGCGACAGGGATCTACGAGCAGTACTTC | CSATGIYEQYF
TRBD1 | TRBJ1-2 | TRBV9 | once | TGTGCCAGCAGCGAGGGAGACAGGGGGCCGACACTATATGGCTACACCTTC | CASSEGDRGPTLYGYTF
NA | TRBJ2-3 | TRBV5-1 | NA | TGCGCCAGCAGCTTGGCCCCGAACGGAGGAGATACGCAGTATTTT | CASSLAPNGGDTQYF
TRBD2 | TRBJ2-2 | TRBV7-3 | many | TGTGCCAGCAGCCTGGCCGGGACTAGAGCCGGGGAGCTGTTTTTT | CASSLAGTRAGELFF
NA | TRBJ1-2 | TRBV7-8 | NA | TGTGCCAGCAGCTACTCGGGATCCGATGGCTACACCTTC | CASSYSGSDGYTF
NA | TRBJ2-5 | TRBV5-5 | few | TGTGCCAGCAGCTTGGAAGGGACCCTCCAAGAGACCCAGTACTTC | CASSLEGTLQETQYF
TRBD2 | TRBJ2-7 | TRBV13 | NA | TGTGCCAGCAGCGGCGGGGGACTCCCATACGAGCAGTACTTC | CASSGGGLPYEQYF
NA | TRBJ1-6 | TRBV29-1 | NA | TGCAGCGTTGCAGATGCCGCCTATAATTCACCCCTCCACTTT | CSVADAAYNSPLHF
NA | TRBJ2-3 | TRBV24-1 | few | TGTGCCACCGAGGGCAGCACAGATACGCAGTATTTT | CATEGSTDTQYF
NA | TRBJ1-1 | TRBV5-6 | few | TGTGCCAGCAGCTTTTTAGCGGGGGTGAACACTGAAGCTTTCTTT | CASSFLAGVNTEAFF
NA | TRBJ2-3 | TRBV11-2 | NA | TGTGCCAGCAGCCTCAATAGTGGCACAGATACGCAGTATTTT | CASSLNSGTDTQYF
NA | TRBJ1-6 | TRBV3-1 | NA | TGTGCCAGCAGCCAATATGGTTCACCCCTCCACTTT | CASSQYGSPLHF
NA | TRBJ1-1 | TRBV12-3/TRBV12-4 | NA | TGTGCCAGCAGTTTAGGGGACCAAAACACTGAAGCTTTCTTT | CASSLGDQNTEAFF
TRBD2 | TRBJ2-5 | TRBV11-2 | few | TGTGCCAGCAGCTTGCGAGCTCGGGGGGTGAAGACCCAGTACTTC | CASSLRARGVKTQYF
TRBD2 | TRBJ2-7 | TRBV7-7 | NA | TGTGCCAGCAGCTTAGGACTAGCGTCCGACGAGCAGTACTTC | CASSLGLASDEQYF
TRBD1 | TRBJ1-5 | TRBV10-3 | NA | TGTGCCATCAGTTCGACGGGACAGGGTTTATACCAGCCCCAGCATTTT | CAISSTGQGLYQPQHF
NA | TRBJ2-7 | TRBV29-1 | once | TGCAGCAGTTTGACCGAGCGGAGCCTCTACGAGCAGTACTTC | CSSLTERSLYEQYF
NA | TRBJ1-1 | TRBV6-5 | many | TGTGCCAGCGGACTCCCTGAAGCTTTCTTT | CASGLPEAFF
TRBD1 | TRBJ1-4 | TRBV7-2 | many | TGTGCCAGCATGGGAAGCGGGACAGGGGCCGAAAAACTGTTTTTT | CASMGSGTGAEKLFF
NA | TRBJ2-2 | TRBV15 | few | TGTGCCACCAGCAGAGATCTTAGGAGGGTCGGGGAGCTGTTTTTT | CATSRDLRRVGELFF
TRBD2 | TRBJ2-7 | TRBV2 | many | TGTGCCAGCAGTGAAAGGACGGCGGGGGGACCTCTGGACGAGCAGTACTTC | CASSERTAGGPLDEQYF
TRBD1 | TRBJ1-1 | TRBV5-6 | NA | TGTGCCAGCAGCTGGACAGGAAGGAGAGCTTTCTTT | CASSWTGRRAFF
NA | TRBJ2-2 | TRBV15 | many | TGTGCCACCAGCGCTAGCTCGGCGGTGATCGCCCCCGGGGAGCTGTTTTTT | CATSASSAVIAPGELFF
TRBD1 | TRBJ2-2 | TRBV4-3 | few | TGCGCCAGCGCCCGGGGACAGGGGTTCTCCGGGGAGCTGTTTTTT | CASARGQGFSGELFF
NA | TRBJ1-3 | TRBV2 | many | TGTGCCAGCTCTGCCTCTGGAAACACCATATATTTT | CASSASGNTIYF
NA | TRBJ1-1 | TRBV6-5 | NA | TGTGCCAGCAGTTATGGTCGGCGTGGGGAGAAAGCTTTCTTT | CASSYGRRGEKAFF
TRBD2 | TRBJ2-5 | TRBV10-3 | few | TGTGCCATCAGTGGGTTAGCGGGAGTAGAAGAGACCCAGTACTTC | CAISGLAGVEETQYF
NA | TRBJ2-5 | TRBV7-2 | many | TGTGCCAGCAGCTTCGACAGGCAAGAGACCCAGTACTTC | CASSFDRQETQYF
NA | TRBJ1-1 | TRBV29-1 | NA | TGCAGCGTTGCGCGGTCATCGGGGGACACTGAAGCTTTCTTT | CSVARSSGDTEAFF
TRBD1 | TRBJ1-2 | TRBV7-3 | NA | TGTGCCAGCAGCGTTACAGGGGGATCTAACTATGGCTACACCTTC | CASSVTGGSNYGYTF
NA | TRBJ1-4 | TRBV28 | NA | TGTGCCAGCAGTGGGGGGGGCGCTAATGAAAAACTGTTTTTT | CASSGGGANEKLFF
NA | TRBJ2-5 | TRBV7-2 | once | TGTGCCAGCAGCCCTGTTTTGGGAGAAGAGACCCAGTACTTC | CASSPVLGEETQYF
NA | TRBJ2-5 | TRBV7-8 | NA | TGTGCCAGCAGCTTAGCTTCCCTAGCGCCCACGGCGTCGACCCAGTACTTC | CASSLASLAPTASTQYF
NA | TRBJ2-6 | TRBV5-1 | few | TGCGCCAGCAGCCCTCCCTTGGGGTCTGGGGCCAACGTCCTGACCTTC | CASSPPLGSGANVLTF
NA | TRBJ1-5 | TRBV7-8 | many | TGTGCCAGCAGCTTAGACTGGTCACGGCCCCAGCATTTT | CASSLDWSRPQHF
TRBD1 | TRBJ1-2 | TRBV7-9 | many | TGTGCCAGCAGTGCTCGGGACAGGGGCGAACTGGGAGGCTACACCTTC | CASSARDRGELGGYTF
TRBD1 | TRBJ2-7 | TRBV11-2 | many | TGTGCCAGCAGCCCTGAACCGACAGGGTGGGAGCAGTACTTC | CASSPEPTGWEQYF
TRBD2 | TRBJ2-7 | TRBV9 | NA | TGTGCCAGCAGTTTTGGGGGGGGGGTCGAGCAGTACTTC | CASSFGGGVEQYF
NA | TRBJ2-7 | TRBV14 | NA | TGTGCCAGCAGCCAAGGGGACAGGGGAAATCTAGCGGGAACTGAGCAGTACTTC | CASSQGDRGNLAGTEQYF
TRBD1 | TRBJ1-5 | TRBV12-3/TRBV12-4 | NA | TGTGCCAGCAAAGCCCGCGGACAGGGTCTCTCTTACCAGCCCCAGCATTTT | CASKARGQGLSYQPQHF
NA | TRBJ1-2 | TRBV10-2 | NA | TGCGCCAGCAGTGAGCCGGGTGAGGGCTACGGCTACACCTTC | CASSEPGEGYGYTF
TRBD1 | TRBJ2-7 | TRBV20-1 | NA | TGCAGTGAGGGACAGGCCTACGAGCAGTACTTC | CSEGQAYEQYF
TRBD2 | TRBJ2-7 | TRBV2 | NA | TGTGCCAGCAGTGACGGGCTAGCGGGGGCCTGGGAGCAGTACTTC | CASSDGLAGAWEQYF
NA | TRBJ2-5 | TRBV7-6 | NA | TGTGCCAGCAGCTTTAGAGGGCGGGCCTGGCAAGAGACCCAGTACTTC | CASSFRGRAWQETQYF
NA | TRBJ2-7 | TRBV7-2 | NA | TGTGCCAGCACCTCTCCATTCCAACTCTACGAGCAGTACTTC | CASTSPFQLYEQYF
NA | TRBJ1-1 | TRBV30 | NA | TGTGCCTGGAGTGTACCAGGGAACACTGAAGCTTTCTTT | CAWSVPGNTEAFF